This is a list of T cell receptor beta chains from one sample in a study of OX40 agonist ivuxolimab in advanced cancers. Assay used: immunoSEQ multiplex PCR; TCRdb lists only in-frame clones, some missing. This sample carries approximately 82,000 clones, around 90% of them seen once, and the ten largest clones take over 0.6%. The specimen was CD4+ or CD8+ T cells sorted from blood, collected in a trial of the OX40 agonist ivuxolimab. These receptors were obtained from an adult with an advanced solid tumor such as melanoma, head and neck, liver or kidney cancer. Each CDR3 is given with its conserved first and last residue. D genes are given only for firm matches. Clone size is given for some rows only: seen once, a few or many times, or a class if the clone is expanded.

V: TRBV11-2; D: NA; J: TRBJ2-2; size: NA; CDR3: CASSLVPGANTGELFF; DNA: TGTGCCAGCAGCTTAGTCCCAGGGGCAAACACCGGGGAGCTGTTTTTT
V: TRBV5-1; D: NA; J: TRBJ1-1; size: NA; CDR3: CASRGDPNTEAFF; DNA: TGCGCCAGCAGGGGGGACCCGAACACTGAAGCTTTCTTT
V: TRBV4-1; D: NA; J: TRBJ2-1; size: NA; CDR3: CASSPGLTSSYNEQFF; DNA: TGCGCCAGCAGCCCGGGTCTCACGAGCTCCTACAATGAGCAGTTCTTC
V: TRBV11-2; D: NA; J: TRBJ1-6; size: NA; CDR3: CASSLEGTLKNSPLHF; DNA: TGTGCCAGCAGCTTAGAGGGTACGCTAAAGAATTCACCCCTCCACTTT
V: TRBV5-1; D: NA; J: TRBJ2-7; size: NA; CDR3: CASSLNPGYEQYF; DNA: TGCGCCAGCAGCTTAAATCCAGGGTACGAGCAGTACTTC
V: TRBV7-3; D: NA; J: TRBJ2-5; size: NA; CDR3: CASSFRAKETQYF; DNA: TGTGCCAGCAGCTTCCGGGCCAAAGAGACCCAGTACTTC
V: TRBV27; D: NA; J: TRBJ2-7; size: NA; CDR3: CASAITAGFYEQYF; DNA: TGTGCCAGCGCTATCACGGCAGGTTTCTACGAGCAGTACTTC
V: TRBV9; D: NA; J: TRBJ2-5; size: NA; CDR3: CASSVVGGDRRETQYF; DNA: TGTGCCAGCAGCGTAGTAGGGGGGGACAGGAGGGAGACCCAGTACTTC
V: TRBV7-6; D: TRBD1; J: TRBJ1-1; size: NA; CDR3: CASRQTPGQETNTEAFF; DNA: TGTGCCAGCAGACAAACCCCGGGACAGGAGACGAACACTGAAGCTTTCTTT
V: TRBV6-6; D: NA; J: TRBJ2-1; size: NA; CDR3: CASSSRGRGSNEQFF; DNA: TGTGCCAGCAGTTCTAGGGGGCGCGGGAGCAATGAGCAGTTCTTC
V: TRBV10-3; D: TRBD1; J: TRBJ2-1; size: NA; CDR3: CAISAGTGDNEQFF; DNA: TGTGCCATCAGTGCCGGTACAGGGGACAATGAGCAGTTCTTC
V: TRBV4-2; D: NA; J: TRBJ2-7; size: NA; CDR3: CASSQDRGDEQYF; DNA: TGTGCCAGCAGCCAAGATCGTGGGGACGAGCAGTACTTC
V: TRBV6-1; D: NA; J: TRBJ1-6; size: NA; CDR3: CASSVTTYNSPLHF; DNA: TGTGCCAGCAGTGTCACTACTTATAATTCACCCCTCCACTTT
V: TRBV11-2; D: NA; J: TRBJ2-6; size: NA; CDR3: CASSFRPGAGANVLTF; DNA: TGTGCCAGCAGCTTCCGGCCGGGGGCCGGGGCCAACGTCCTGACTTTC
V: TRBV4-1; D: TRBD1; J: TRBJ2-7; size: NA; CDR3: CASSLREPDRDYEQYF; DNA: TGCGCCAGCAGCCTACGTGAACCTGACAGGGACTACGAGCAGTACTTC
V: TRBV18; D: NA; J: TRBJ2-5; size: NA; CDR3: CASSPLPPGGQETQYF; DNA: TGTGCCAGCTCACCACTCCCGCCCGGGGGACAAGAGACCCAGTACTTC
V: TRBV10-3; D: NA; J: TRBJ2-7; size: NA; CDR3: CAISEGRGYEQYF; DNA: TGTGCCATCAGTGAGGGCAGGGGCTACGAGCAGTACTTC
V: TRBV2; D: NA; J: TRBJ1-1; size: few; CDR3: CASRIQPNTEAFF; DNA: TGTGCCAGCAGGATACAGCCGAACACTGAAGCTTTCTTT
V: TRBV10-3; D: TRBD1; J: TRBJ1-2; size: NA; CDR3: CAHSGGGSPYGYTF; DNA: TGTGCCCACTCAGGGGGGGGTTCTCCCTATGGCTACACCTTC
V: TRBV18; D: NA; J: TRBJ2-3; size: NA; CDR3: CASSPPASTDTQYF; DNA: TGTGCCAGCTCACCACCGGCTAGCACAGATACGCAGTATTTT